This T cell receptor beta chain is drawn from a study of cytomegalovirus exposure and HLA in healthy donors. Study results and limitations: Some segments of the V type, notably TRBV6-2 and TRBV6-3, were excluded as indistinguishable. Researchers catalogued some 160 TCR beta chains as cytomegalovirus-associated. Later analysis demonstrated an association between a missense DCLRE1C variant and TCR beta V- and J-gene trimming.

13 Jbeta primers and 60 Vbeta primers were used for the PCR. The table came from immunoSEQ multiplex PCR; TCRdb's copy has only in-frame clones and leaves some out. The table records approximately 150,000 clones, 64% of them present only once. Germline loops: CDR1 SGHNT, CDR2 YENEEA. V lost 3 bases, J lost 9 bases, and 18 bases lay in between. This CDR3 contains 15 residues. As for this clone: The antigen is unknown.

The clonotype originates from a woman aged 25 to 39 in good health and CMV-seropositive. The J gene is TRBJ2-1, the V gene TRBV11-3, with D tentatively TRBD2 (5 bases). Sequenced sample: PBMCs. The chain's CDR3 is CASSFGGPLGSEQFF. The CDR3, as DNA: TGTGCCAGCAGCTTTGGAGGCCCCCTCGGGTCTGAGCAGTTCTTC.